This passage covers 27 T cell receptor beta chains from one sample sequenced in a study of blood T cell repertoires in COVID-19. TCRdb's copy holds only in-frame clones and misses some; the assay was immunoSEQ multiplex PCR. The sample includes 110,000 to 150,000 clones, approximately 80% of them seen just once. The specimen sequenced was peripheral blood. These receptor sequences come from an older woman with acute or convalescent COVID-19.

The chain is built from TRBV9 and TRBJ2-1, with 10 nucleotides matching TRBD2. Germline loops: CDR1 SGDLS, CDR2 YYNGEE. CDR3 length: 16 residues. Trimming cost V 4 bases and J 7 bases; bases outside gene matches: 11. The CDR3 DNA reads TGTGCCAGCAGCTCTCGAGCGGGGGGGCTAGCGAATGAGCAGTTCTTC. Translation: CASSSRAGGLANEQFF.

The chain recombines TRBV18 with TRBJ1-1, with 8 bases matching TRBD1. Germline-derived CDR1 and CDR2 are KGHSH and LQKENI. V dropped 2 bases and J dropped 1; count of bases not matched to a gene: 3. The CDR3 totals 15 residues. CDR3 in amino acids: CASSPWDRWNTEAFF. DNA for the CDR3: TGTGCCAGCTCACCATGGGACAGGTGGAACACTGAAGCTTTCTTT.

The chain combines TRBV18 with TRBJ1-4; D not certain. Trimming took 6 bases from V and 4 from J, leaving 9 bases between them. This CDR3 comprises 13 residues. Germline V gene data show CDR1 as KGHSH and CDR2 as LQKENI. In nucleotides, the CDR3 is TGTGCCAGCTCGACCCGGGGTAATGAAAAACTGTTTTTT. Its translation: CASSTRGNEKLFF.

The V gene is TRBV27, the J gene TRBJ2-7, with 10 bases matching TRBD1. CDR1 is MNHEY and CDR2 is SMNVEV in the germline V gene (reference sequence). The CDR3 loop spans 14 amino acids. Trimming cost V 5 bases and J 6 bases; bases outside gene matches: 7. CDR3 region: CASSLGTGAIEQYF. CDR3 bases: TGTGCCAGCAGTCTCGGGACAGGGGCAATCGAGCAGTACTTC.

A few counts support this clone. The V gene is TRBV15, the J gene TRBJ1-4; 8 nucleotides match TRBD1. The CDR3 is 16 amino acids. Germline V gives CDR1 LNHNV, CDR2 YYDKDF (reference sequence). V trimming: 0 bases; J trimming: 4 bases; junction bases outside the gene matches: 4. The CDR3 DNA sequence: TGTGCCACCAGCAGAGATCGGACAGGGCTTAATGAAAAACTGTTTTTT. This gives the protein CATSRDRTGLNEKLFF.

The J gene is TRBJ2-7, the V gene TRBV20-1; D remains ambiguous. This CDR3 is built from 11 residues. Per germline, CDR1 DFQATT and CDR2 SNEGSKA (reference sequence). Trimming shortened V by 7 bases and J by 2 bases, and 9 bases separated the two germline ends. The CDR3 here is CSGSQTYEQYF. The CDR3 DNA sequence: TGCAGTGGGTCCCAGACCTACGAGCAGTACTTC.

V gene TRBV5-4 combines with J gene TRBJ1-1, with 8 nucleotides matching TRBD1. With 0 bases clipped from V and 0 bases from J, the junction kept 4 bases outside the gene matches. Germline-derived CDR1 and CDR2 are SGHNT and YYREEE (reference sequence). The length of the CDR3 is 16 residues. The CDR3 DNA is TGTGCCAGCAGCTTGGGACAGGGGATCATGAACACTGAAGCTTTCTTT. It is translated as CASSLGQGIMNTEAFF.

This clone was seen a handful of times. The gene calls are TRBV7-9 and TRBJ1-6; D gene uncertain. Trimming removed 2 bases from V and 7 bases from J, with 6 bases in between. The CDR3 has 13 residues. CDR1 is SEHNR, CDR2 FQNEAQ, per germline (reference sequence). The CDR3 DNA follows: TGTGCCAGCAGCTTAAAGGAGAATTCACCCCTCCACTTT. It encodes CASSLKENSPLHF.

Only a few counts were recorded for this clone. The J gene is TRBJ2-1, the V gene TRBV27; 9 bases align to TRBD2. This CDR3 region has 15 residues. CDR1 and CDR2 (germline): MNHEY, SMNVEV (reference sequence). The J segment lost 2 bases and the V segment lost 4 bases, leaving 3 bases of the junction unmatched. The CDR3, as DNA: TGTGCCAGCAGTTCTAGCGGGACCGCCTACAATGAGCAGTTCTTC. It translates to CASSSSGTAYNEQFF.

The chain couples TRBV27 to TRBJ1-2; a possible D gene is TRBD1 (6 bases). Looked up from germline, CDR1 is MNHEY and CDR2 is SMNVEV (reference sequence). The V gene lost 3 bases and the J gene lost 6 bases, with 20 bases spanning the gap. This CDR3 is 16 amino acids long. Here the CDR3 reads CASSFRYRDTQDGYTF. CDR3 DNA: TGTGCCAGCAGTTTTCGCTACCGGGACACACAGGATGGCTACACCTTC.

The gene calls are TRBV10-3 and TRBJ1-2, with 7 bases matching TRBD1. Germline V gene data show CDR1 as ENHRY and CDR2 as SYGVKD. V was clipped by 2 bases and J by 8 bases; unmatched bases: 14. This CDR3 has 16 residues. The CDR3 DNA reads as TGTGCCATCAGTGAGCAGTTGACAGGGCCTATTGAGGGCTACACCTTC. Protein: CAISEQLTGPIEGYTF.

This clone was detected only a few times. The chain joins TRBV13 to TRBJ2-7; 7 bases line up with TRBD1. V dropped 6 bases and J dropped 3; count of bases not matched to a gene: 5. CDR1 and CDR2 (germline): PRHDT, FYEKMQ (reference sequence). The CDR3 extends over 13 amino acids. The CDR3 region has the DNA TGTGCCAGCAGACCTACAGGGGTCTACGAGCAGTACTTC. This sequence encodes CASRPTGVYEQYF.

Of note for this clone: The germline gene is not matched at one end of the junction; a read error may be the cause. The CDR3 bases are TGTGCCAGCCGTGACAGTTTTTCAAACACCATATATTTT. Translated, it gives CASRDSFSNTIYF. The V and J genes are TRBV6-1 and TRBJ1-3, with D maybe TRBD1 (5 bases). Germline CDR1 reads MNHNS; CDR2 reads SASEGT. This CDR3 has 13 residues.

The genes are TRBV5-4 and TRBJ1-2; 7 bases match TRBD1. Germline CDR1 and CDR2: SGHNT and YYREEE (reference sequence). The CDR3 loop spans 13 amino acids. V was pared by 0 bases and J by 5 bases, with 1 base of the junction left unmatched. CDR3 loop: CASSLEGAYGYTF. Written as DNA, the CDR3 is TGTGCCAGCAGCTTGGAGGGGGCTTATGGCTACACCTTC. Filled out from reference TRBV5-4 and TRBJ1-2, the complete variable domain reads ETGVTQSPTHLIKTRGQQVTLRCSSQSGHNTVSWYQQALGQGPQFIFQYYREEENGRGNFPPRFSGLQFPNYSSELNVNALELDDSALYLCASSLEGAYGYTFGSGTRLTVV.

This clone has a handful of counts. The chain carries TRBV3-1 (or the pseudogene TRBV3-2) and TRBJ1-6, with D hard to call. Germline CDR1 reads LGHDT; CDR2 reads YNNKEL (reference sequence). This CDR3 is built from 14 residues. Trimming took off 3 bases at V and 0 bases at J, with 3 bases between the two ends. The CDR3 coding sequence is TGTGCCAGCAGCCAGAGCTCCTATAATTCACCCCTCCACTTT. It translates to CASSQSSYNSPLHF.

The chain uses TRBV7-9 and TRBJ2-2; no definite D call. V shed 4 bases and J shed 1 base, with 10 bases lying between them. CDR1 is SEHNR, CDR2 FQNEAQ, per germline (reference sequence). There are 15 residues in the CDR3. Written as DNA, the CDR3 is TGTGCCAGCAGCTATTCCCCAGGGAACACCGGGGAGCTGTTTTTT. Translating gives CASSYSPGNTGELFF.

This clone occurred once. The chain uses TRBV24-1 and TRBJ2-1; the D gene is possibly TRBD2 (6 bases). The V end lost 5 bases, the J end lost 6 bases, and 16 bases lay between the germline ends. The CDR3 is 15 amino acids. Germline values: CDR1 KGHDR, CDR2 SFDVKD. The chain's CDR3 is CATSVPRVSGNEQFF. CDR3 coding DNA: TGTGCCACCAGTGTCCCCAGGGTTAGCGGCAATGAGCAGTTCTTC.

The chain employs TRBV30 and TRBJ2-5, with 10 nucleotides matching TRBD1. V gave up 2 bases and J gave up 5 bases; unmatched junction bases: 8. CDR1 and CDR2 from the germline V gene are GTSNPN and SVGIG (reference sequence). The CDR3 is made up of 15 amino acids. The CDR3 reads CAWSPGTGAGETQYF. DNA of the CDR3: TGTGCCTGGAGTCCTGGGACAGGGGCAGGGGAGACCCAGTACTTC. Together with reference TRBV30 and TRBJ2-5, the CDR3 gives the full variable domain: SQTIHQWPATLVQPVGSPLSLECTVEGTSNPNLYWYRQAAGRGLQLLFYSVGIGQISSEVPQNLSASRPQDRQFILSSKKLLLSDSGFYLCAWSPGTGAGETQYFGPGTRLLVL.

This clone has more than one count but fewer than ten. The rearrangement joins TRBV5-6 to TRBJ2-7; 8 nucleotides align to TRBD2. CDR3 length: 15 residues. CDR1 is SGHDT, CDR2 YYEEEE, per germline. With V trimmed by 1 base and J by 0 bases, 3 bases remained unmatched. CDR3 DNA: TGTGCCAGCAGCTTGACTAGCGGAAACTCCTACGAGCAGTACTTC. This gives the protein CASSLTSGNSYEQYF.

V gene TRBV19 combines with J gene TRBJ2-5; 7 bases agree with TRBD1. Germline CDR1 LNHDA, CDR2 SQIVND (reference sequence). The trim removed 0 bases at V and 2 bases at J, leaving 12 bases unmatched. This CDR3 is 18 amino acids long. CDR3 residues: CASSIDPRRQGWQETQYF. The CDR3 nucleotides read TGTGCCAGTAGTATAGATCCCCGTCGACAGGGATGGCAAGAGACCCAGTACTTC.

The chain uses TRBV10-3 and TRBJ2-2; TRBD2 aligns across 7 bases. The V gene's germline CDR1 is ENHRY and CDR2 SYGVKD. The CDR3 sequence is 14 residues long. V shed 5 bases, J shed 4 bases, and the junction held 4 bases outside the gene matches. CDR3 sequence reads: CAISQSGITGELFF. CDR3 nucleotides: TGTGCCATCAGTCAAAGCGGGATCACCGGGGAGCTGTTTTTT.

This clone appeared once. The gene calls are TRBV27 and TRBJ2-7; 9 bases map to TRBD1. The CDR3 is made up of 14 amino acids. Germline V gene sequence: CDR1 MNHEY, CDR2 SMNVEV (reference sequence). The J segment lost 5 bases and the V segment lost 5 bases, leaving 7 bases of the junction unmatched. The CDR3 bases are TGTGCCAGCAGTGCAGCCCGGACAGGGGACGAGCAGTACTTC. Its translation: CASSAARTGDEQYF.

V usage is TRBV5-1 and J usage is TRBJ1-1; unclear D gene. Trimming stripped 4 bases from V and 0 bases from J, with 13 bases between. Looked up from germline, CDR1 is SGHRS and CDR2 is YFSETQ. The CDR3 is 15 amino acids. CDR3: CASSPSGGLNTEAFF. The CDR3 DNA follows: TGCGCCAGCAGCCCCTCAGGAGGGCTGAACACTGAAGCTTTCTTT.

CDR3 region: CAIWGERDGELFF. DNA of the CDR3: TGTGCCATATGGGGGGAAAGAGACGGGGAGCTGTTTTTT. The V and J genes are TRBV10-3 and TRBJ2-2; tentative D call: TRBD2 (6 bases). CDR1 is ENHRY and CDR2 is SYGVKD in the germline V gene. With 9 bases removed from V and 7 bases from J, the gap between germline ends came to 15 bases. CDR3 length: 13 residues.

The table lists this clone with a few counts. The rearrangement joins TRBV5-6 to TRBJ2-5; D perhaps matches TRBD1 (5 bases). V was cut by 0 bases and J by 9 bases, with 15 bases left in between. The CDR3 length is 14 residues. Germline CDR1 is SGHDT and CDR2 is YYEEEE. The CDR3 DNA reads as TGTGCCAGCAGCTTGGCCCAGGGTGGCCGGGCCCAGTACTTC. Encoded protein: CASSLAQGGRAQYF.

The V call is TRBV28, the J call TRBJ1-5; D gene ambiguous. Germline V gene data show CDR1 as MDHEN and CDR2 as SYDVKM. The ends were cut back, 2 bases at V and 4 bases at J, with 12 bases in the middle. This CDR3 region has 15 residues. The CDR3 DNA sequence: TGTGCCAGCAGTTTAACGGCGGGAGGAAATCAGCCCCAGCATTTT. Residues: CASSLTAGGNQPQHF.

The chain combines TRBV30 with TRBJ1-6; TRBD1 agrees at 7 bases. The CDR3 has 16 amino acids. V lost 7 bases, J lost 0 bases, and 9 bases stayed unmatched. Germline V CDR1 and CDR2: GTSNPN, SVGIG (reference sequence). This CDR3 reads CASRTGSSSYNSPLHF. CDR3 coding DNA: TGTGCCTCCCGGACAGGTTCGAGCTCCTATAATTCACCCCTCCACTTT.